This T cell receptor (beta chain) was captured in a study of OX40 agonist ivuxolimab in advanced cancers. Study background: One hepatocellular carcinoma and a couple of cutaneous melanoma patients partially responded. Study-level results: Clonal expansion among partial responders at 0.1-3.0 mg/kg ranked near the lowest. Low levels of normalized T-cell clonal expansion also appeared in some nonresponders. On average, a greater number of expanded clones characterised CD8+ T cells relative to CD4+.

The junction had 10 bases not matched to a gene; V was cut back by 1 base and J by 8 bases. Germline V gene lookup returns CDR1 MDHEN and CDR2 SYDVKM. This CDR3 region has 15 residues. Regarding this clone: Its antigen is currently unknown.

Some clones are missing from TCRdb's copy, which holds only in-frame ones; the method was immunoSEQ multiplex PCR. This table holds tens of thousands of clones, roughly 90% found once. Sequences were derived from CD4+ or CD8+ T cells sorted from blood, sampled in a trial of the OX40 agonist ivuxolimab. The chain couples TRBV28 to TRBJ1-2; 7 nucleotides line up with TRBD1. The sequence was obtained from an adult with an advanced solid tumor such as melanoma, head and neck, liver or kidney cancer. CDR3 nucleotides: TGTGCCAGCAGTTTATCCTCCTCAGGGGGACGCGGCTACACCTTC. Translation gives CASSLSSSGGRGYTF.